Listed below are T cell receptor beta chains from one sample, sequenced in a study of CD8+ T cells in alopecia areata. Sequencing was performed with immunoSEQ multiplex PCR; in TCRdb, only in-frame clones are kept and a portion is missing. The table has some 210,000 clones, about 53% seen once; the top ten hold over 0.4%. Sequenced material: CD4+ T cells sorted from blood, taken at week 0. Receptor source: a human donor with alopecia areata. Each CDR3 is given with its conserved first and last residue. Each record gives: CDR3 protein, CDR3 DNA, J gene, V gene, clone size, D gene. D genes are given only for firm matches. Clone size is not always given. Where it is, it says once, few, many or a class for expanded clones.

CASSQDEGVRTSFAEQYF TGCGCCAGCAGCCAAGATGAGGGGGTCAGGACTAGCTTTGCCGAGCAGTACTTC TRBJ2-7 TRBV4-1 few TRBD2
CAWKKGINTEAFF TGTGCCTGGAAAAAGGGAATCAACACTGAAGCTTTCTTT TRBJ1-1 TRBV30 few NA
CASSTTGDQPQHF TGCGCCAGCAGCACGACAGGGGATCAGCCCCAGCATTTT TRBJ1-5 TRBV5-1 NA TRBD1
CASGLRGRWLTEAFF TGTGCTAGTGGCCTTAGGGGACGGTGGCTCACTGAAGCTTTCTTT TRBJ1-1 TRBV12-5 NA NA
CASSMTGGGETQYF TGTGCCAGCAGCATGACAGGGGGCGGAGAGACCCAGTACTTC TRBJ2-5 TRBV7-7 few TRBD1
CASSSGASGYGYTF TGTGCCAGCAGCTCGGGGGCGTCTGGCTATGGCTACACCTTC TRBJ1-2 TRBV4-2 NA NA
CAWSVGAGRTHGYTF TGTGCCTGGAGTGTAGGTGCAGGGAGGACGCATGGCTACACCTTC TRBJ1-2 TRBV30 NA NA
CALWGRNGYTF TGTGCTCTGTGGGGCCGGAATGGCTACACCTTC TRBJ1-2 TRBV7-2 NA NA
CSVERNSYEQYF TGCAGCGTTGAAAGGAACTCCTACGAGCAGTACTTC TRBJ2-7 TRBV29-1 NA NA
CAWSVRPRGLAEPNEQFF TGTGCCTGGAGTGTACGTCCCCGGGGACTAGCGGAACCGAATGAGCAGTTCTTC TRBJ2-1 TRBV30 NA TRBD2
CAWSVGLAGERQFF TGTGCCTGGAGTGTAGGGCTAGCGGGAGAGCGTCAGTTCTTC TRBJ2-1 TRBV30 few TRBD2
CASSPPSASDEQYF TGTGCCAGCTCACCACCGAGTGCTAGCGACGAGCAGTACTTC TRBJ2-7 TRBV18 many NA
CAWTRTGGLNTEAFF TGTGCCTGGACCCGGACAGGGGGCTTGAACACTGAAGCTTTCTTT TRBJ1-1 TRBV30 NA TRBD1
CSVGREWNQPQHF TGCAGCGTTGGGAGGGAATGGAATCAGCCCCAGCATTTT TRBJ1-5 TRBV29-1 few NA
CASSSSPTDTQYF TGTGCCAGCAGCTCCAGCCCCACAGATACGCAGTATTTT TRBJ2-3 TRBV11-2 NA NA
CAWNSGTGGKLFF TGTGCCTGGAACTCTGGGACGGGGGGAAAACTGTTTTTT TRBJ1-4 TRBV30 NA NA
CASSSGQGDTYGYTF TGTGCCAGCTCATCCGGACAGGGAGATACCTATGGCTACACCTTC TRBJ1-2 TRBV18 NA TRBD1
CASSHRDLNTEAFF TGCGCCAGCAGTCACAGGGACTTGAACACTGAAGCTTTCTTT TRBJ1-1 TRBV23-1 NA NA
CASSPSGNTIYF TGTGCCAGCTCACCCAGCGGAAACACCATATATTTT TRBJ1-3 TRBV18 few NA
CASSPTSAADYGYTF TGTGCCAGCAGCCCAACATCGGCAGCGGACTATGGCTACACCTTC TRBJ1-2 TRBV11-2 NA NA
CASSLELAGDTQYF TGCGCCAGCAGCTTGGAGCTAGCGGGAGATACGCAGTATTTT TRBJ2-3 TRBV5-1 NA TRBD2
CAIGPTGWELFF TGTGCCATCGGCCCGACAGGGTGGGAGCTGTTTTTT TRBJ2-2 TRBV10-3 NA TRBD1
CASSYFQGYEQYF TGTGCCAGCAGTTATTTCCAGGGCTACGAGCAGTACTTC TRBJ2-7 TRBV6-5 NA NA
CASQGLAGARVDSLDNEQFF TGTGCCAGCCAGGGACTAGCGGGGGCCCGTGTTGACTCCCTTGACAATGAGCAGTTCTTC TRBJ2-1 TRBV2 NA TRBD2
CASSLGDRVGIQYF TGCGCCAGCAGCTTGGGAGACAGGGTTGGCATTCAGTACTTC TRBJ2-4 TRBV5-1 NA TRBD1
CASSYYTRPTGELFF TGTGCCAGCAGCTACTATACTCGACCGACGGGGGAGCTGTTTTTT TRBJ2-2 TRBV7-2 NA NA
CSAASQDYGYTF TGCAGCGCTGCTTCCCAGGACTATGGCTACACCTTC TRBJ1-2 TRBV29-1 NA NA
CASSQERWTSREQFF TGTGCCAGCAGCCAAGAAAGGTGGACTAGCAGAGAGCAGTTCTTC TRBJ2-1 TRBV4-2 NA TRBD2
CAWSATSGPYEQYF TGTGCCTGGAGTGCGACAAGCGGGCCATACGAGCAGTACTTC TRBJ2-7 TRBV30 NA NA
CASSLGGARGNQPQHF TGCGCCAGCAGCCTCGGCGGGGCACGGGGCAATCAGCCCCAGCATTTT TRBJ1-5 TRBV4-1 NA NA
CAWSVAGTVGTNQPQHF TGTGCCTGGAGTGTGGCAGGGACGGTTGGGACGAATCAGCCCCAGCATTTT TRBJ1-5 TRBV30 NA NA
CASSVGGEQYF TGTGCCAGCAGCGTAGGAGGCGAGCAGTACTTC TRBJ2-7 TRBV9 NA NA
CASSSLAGGTGELFF TGTGCCAGCAGCTCACTAGCGGGAGGCACCGGGGAGCTGTTTTTT TRBJ2-2 TRBV11-2 NA TRBD2
CASSLEASSYNEQFF TGCGCCAGCAGCTTGGAAGCAAGCTCCTACAATGAGCAGTTCTTC TRBJ2-1 TRBV5-1 few NA
CASSPGRGYTF TGTGCCAGCAGCCCGGGCAGAGGCTACACCTTC TRBJ1-2 TRBV14 NA NA
CAWSLSGKETQYF TGTGCCTGGAGTCTTAGCGGGAAAGAGACCCAGTACTTC TRBJ2-5 TRBV30 NA TRBD2
CSVWTGAGRELFF TGCAGCGTTTGGACAGGGGCCGGTCGGGAGCTGTTTTTT TRBJ2-2 TRBV29-1 NA TRBD1
CASSQSGQGRAGYTF TGTGCCAGCAGCCAGAGCGGACAGGGGAGAGCGGGCTACACCTTC TRBJ1-2 TRBV4-2 NA TRBD1
CASSQKTGEEQYF TGTGCCAGCAGTCAGAAAACAGGGGAAGAGCAGTACTTC TRBJ2-7 TRBV6-6 NA TRBD1
CAIGEEFSNQPQHF TGTGCCATTGGGGAGGAGTTTAGCAATCAGCCCCAGCATTTT TRBJ1-5 TRBV10-3 NA NA
CASTFGDRVGDTQYF TGTGCCAGCACGTTTGGGGACAGGGTGGGAGATACGCAGTATTTT TRBJ2-3 TRBV27 once TRBD1
CAINSGLGGYTF TGTGCCATCAATTCGGGACTAGGTGGCTACACCTTC TRBJ1-2 TRBV10-3 NA NA
CASQAGDVYEQYF TGTGCCAGCCAGGCAGGGGACGTCTACGAGCAGTACTTC TRBJ2-7 TRBV6-1 NA NA
CSVDVGTYNEQFF TGCAGCGTTGATGTCGGGACGTACAATGAGCAGTTCTTC TRBJ2-1 TRBV29-1 few NA
CATSRVGPAETQYF TGTGCCACCAGCAGAGTGGGACCTGCGGAGACCCAGTACTTC TRBJ2-5 TRBV15 NA NA
CASSPRDREVQYF TGTGCCAGCAGCCCGCGGGACAGGGAAGTACAGTACTTC TRBJ2-4 TRBV9 NA TRBD1
CSVSGQGWAGVYNEQFF TGCAGCGTCTCGGGACAGGGATGGGCCGGGGTCTACAATGAGCAGTTCTTC TRBJ2-1 TRBV29-1 few TRBD1
CAWSVVTGLNQPQHF TGTGCCTGGAGTGTGGTGACAGGTTTAAATCAGCCCCAGCATTTT TRBJ1-5 TRBV30 few NA
CASSDPGQDPLYNEQFF TGTGCCAGCAGCGACCCCGGACAGGACCCACTTTACAATGAGCAGTTCTTC TRBJ2-1 TRBV21-1 few NA
CASSPILTYEQYF TGTGCCAGCAGCCCCATCTTGACCTACGAGCAGTACTTC TRBJ2-7 TRBV11-2 few NA
CASSQVAYSPLHF TGTGCCAGCAGCCAAGTGGCTTATTCACCCCTCCACTTT TRBJ1-6 TRBV14 NA NA
CSARSNEKLFF TGCAGTGCTAGATCTAATGAAAAACTGTTTTTT TRBJ1-4 TRBV20-1 NA NA
CASSLESSSYNEQFF TGCGCCAGCAGCTTGGAGTCCAGCTCCTACAATGAGCAGTTCTTC TRBJ2-1 TRBV5-1 NA NA
CSVGHRLTYEQYF TGCAGCGTTGGTCACAGGCTGACCTACGAGCAGTACTTC TRBJ2-7 TRBV29-1 NA NA